The clone carrying this T cell receptor beta chain came up many times. Its antigen is undetermined. The data derive from a study of regulatory T cells in long-lasting Graves disease. According to the study, TCR beta libraries were built with iRepertoire HTBI primers and CDR3-region Arm-PCR. TCRdb reanalysed the multiplex PCR reads using MiXCR and keeps one entry per CDR3 protein. This sample yields approximately 540,000 distinct CDR3 sequences, of which more than 10% are seen a single time; around 10% belongs to the top ten. Findings of the study overall: Persistent-disease Graves' patients showed less TCR diversity than new cases. TRBV28, TRBJ1-2 and TRBJ2-5 were segments that persistent disease favored.

Time point given: newly diagnosed GD, antithyroid drugs for less than 3 months. There was RNA extracted from PBMCs, and the TCR library was made from it. V was cut by 6 bases and J by 5 bases, with 17 bases left in between. Per the germline V gene, CDR1 is MDHEN and CDR2 is SYDVKM. This CDR3 contains 14 residues. In addition, the sample was reused for a study of T cells in Graves' hyperthyroidism and ophthalmopathy. That source notes: Peripheral blood also featured most of the thyroid clonotypes expanded above 0.001.

This chain connects TRBV28 to TRBJ2-7; no firm D call. This TCR was sampled from a woman younger than 45 with Graves disease. The sequenced sample was peripheral blood mononuclear cells (PBMCs), obtained at new diagnosis, from a patient treated with antithyroid drugs. Written as DNA, the CDR3 is TGTGCCAGCAGCCCCGTACCGCTGGGCGACGAGCAGTACTTC. Residues: CASSPVPLGDEQYF. The entire variable domain, with the rest obtained from reference TRBV28 and TRBJ2-7, is as follows: DVKVTQSSRYLVKRTGEKVFLECVQDMDHENMFWYRQDPGLGLRLIYFSYDVKMKEKGDIPEGYSVSREKKERFSLILESASTNQTSMYLCASSPVPLGDEQYFGPGTRLTVT.